This is a list of T cell receptor beta chains from one sample in a study of T-cell reconstitution after alpha-beta-depleted transplantation in children. TCRdb processed the PCR reads anew with MiXCR; each CDR3 protein has one entry. The table records almost 600,000 distinct CDR3 sequences, 27% of them present only once. The source was PBMCs, collected before TCRalphabeta/CD19-depleted stem cell transplant. These receptors originate from a boy in the first two years of life with Wiskott-Aldrich syndrome, due to receive a stem cell transplant. Both conserved end residues are part of each CDR3. The D gene is left open where the match is weak. Size values are once, few and many counts, or a class for expanded clones, and some rows have none.

v_call	d_call	clone_size	j_call	cdr3_aa	cdr3_nt
TRBV5-1	TRBD2	-	TRBJ2-1	CASSQAPGGEQFF	TGCGCCAGCAGCCAGGCCCCGGGGGGTGAGCAGTTCTTC
TRBV5-1	-	many	TRBJ2-7	CASSGDFYEQYF	TGCGCCAGCAGCGGGGACTTCTACGAGCAGTACTTC
TRBV12-3/TRBV12-4	-	few	TRBJ1-5	CASGHFYSNQPQHF	TGTGCCAGCGGCCACTTCTATAGCAATCAGCCCCAGCATTTT
TRBV12-3/TRBV12-4	-	-	TRBJ2-7	CASSRQQKGSYEQYF	TGTGCCAGCAGCAGGCAACAAAAGGGCTCCTACGAGCAGTACTTC
TRBV20-1	-	few	TRBJ1-4	CSARDPGMANEKLFF	TGCAGTGCTAGAGATCCGGGAATGGCTAATGAAAAACTGTTTTTT
TRBV20-1	TRBD2	once	TRBJ2-1	CSARSLAGFSMYNEQFF	TGCAGCGCTCGATCTCTAGCGGGATTTTCAATGTACAATGAGCAGTTCTTC
TRBV5-1	TRBD1	-	TRBJ2-7	CASSGSAQGFYYEQYF	TGCGCCAGCAGCGGATCCGCACAGGGGTTTTACTACGAGCAGTACTTC
TRBV11-2	TRBD1	few	TRBJ2-7	CASSWDSSYEQYF	TGTGCCAGCAGCTGGGACAGCTCCTACGAGCAGTACTTC
TRBV28	-	-	TRBJ2-5	CASSLRPEETQYF	TGTGCCAGCAGTTTAAGGCCAGAAGAGACCCAGTACTTC
TRBV20-1	-	-	TRBJ2-1	CSASERTNEQFF	TGCAGTGCTAGTGAGCGAACCAATGAGCAGTTCTTC
TRBV5-1	-	few	TRBJ1-2	CASSLYPGDYGYTF	TGCGCCAGCAGCTTGTACCCAGGTGACTATGGCTACACCTTC
TRBV3-1	TRBD2	-	TRBJ2-7	CASRRTSGSWEQYF	TGTGCCAGCAGGCGGACTAGCGGGAGTTGGGAGCAGTACTTC
TRBV10-3	-	-	TRBJ2-1	CAILRISNNEQFF	TGTGCCATCCTAAGAATCAGTAACAATGAGCAGTTCTTC
TRBV25-1	-	-	TRBJ1-4	CASSVRDQKLFF	TGTGCCAGCAGTGTGAGAGATCAAAAACTGTTTTTT
TRBV6-1	TRBD2	few	TRBJ2-7	CASAKRDYTYEHYF	TGTGCCAGCGCCAAGCGGGACTATACCTACGAGCATTACTTC
TRBV20-1	-	few	TRBJ1-4	CSARGGDNEKLFF	TGCAGTGCTAGAGGGGGGGATAATGAAAAACTGTTTTTT
TRBV27	TRBD2	few	TRBJ2-7	CASSNLAGVIPYEQYF	TGTGCCAGCAGTAATCTGGCGGGAGTGATCCCCTACGAGCAGTACTTC